These 3 T cell receptor beta chains were sequenced from one sample in a study of kidney transplant recipient with SARS-CoV-2 infection (dated by TCRdb to about 2021). Instrument used: Illumina MiSeq. TCRdb handled the public reads itself, with Q25 trimming in fastp and clone calling in MiXCR, and kept productive beta chains. One record per CDR3 amino acid sequence lists the most common genes and DNA. In this sample the table shows approximately 250,000 distinct CDR3 sequences, around 30% of which occur a single time. About 7% of the sample goes to the ten largest clones. This specimen's time point label, per the study, means: pre-pandemic baseline sample and day 111 after first positive SARS-CoV-2 test. The input for sequencing was a blood sample, taken at baseline and on roughly day 110 from a kidney transplant recipient. All receptors come from a young adult male patient who had COVID-19 and was a kidney transplant recipient. Some T cells may originate with the graft donor following a transplant.

The V and J genes are TRBV5-8 and TRBJ2-5, with unresolved D. This CDR3 comprises 15 residues. Trimming took off 8 bases at V and 4 bases at J, with 21 bases between the two ends. The germline V gene has CDR1 SGHTS and CDR2 YDEGEE. The CDR3, as DNA: TGTGCCAGTACATCGGGCCTCGCTGACGGAGAGACCCAGTACTTC. It specifies CASTSGLADGETQYF.

This clonotype was counted at least ten times. The V gene is TRBV6-4, the J gene TRBJ1-2; D gene ambiguous. CDR1 and CDR2 from the germline V gene are MRHNA and SNTAGT. Trimming cost V 5 bases and J 4 bases, with 23 bases left between them. This CDR3 has 17 residues. The CDR3 reads CASSFLSSHGKTYGYTF. DNA for the CDR3: TGTGCCAGCAGTTTTCTTAGCTCACACGGAAAGACCTATGGCTACACCTTC.

The sample holds a few counts of this clonotype. V and J are TRBV27 and TRBJ2-5; D remains unclear. Trimming took 4 bases from V and 1 from J, leaving 10 bases between them. From germline, CDR1 is MNHEY and CDR2 SMNVEV (reference sequence). The CDR3 runs 14 residues. CDR3 in DNA: TGTGCCAGCAGTTCCCGTTCAGCCCAAGAGACCCAGTACTTC. Its translation: CASSSRSAQETQYF.